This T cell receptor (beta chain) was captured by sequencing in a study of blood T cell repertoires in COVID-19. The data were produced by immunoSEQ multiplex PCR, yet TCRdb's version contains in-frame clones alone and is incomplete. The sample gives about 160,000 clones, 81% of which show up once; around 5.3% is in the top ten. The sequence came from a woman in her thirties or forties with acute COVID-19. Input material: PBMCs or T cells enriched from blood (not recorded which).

Here the CDR3 reads CASSLGDSKTYGYTF. CDR3 coding DNA: TGTGCCAGCAGTTTGGGGGACAGCAAGACATATGGCTACACCTTC. This rearrangement joins TRBV6-5 to TRBJ1-2; 7 nucleotides match TRBD1. CDR1 MNHEY and CDR2 SVGAGI come from the germline V gene. CDR3 length: 15 residues. V trimming: 4 bases; J trimming: 5 bases; junction bases outside the gene matches: 10.